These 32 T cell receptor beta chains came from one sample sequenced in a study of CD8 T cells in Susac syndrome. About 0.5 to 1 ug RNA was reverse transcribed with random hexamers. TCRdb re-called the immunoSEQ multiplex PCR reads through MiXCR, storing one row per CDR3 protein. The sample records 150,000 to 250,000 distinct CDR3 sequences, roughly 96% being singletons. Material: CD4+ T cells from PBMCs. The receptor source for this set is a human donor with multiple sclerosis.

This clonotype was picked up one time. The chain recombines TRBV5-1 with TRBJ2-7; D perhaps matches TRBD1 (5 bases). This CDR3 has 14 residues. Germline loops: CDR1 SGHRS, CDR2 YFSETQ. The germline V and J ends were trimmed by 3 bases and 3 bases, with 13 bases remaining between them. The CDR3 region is CASSYQTDHYEQYF. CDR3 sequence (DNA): TGCGCCAGCAGCTACCAGACAGACCACTACGAGCAGTACTTC.

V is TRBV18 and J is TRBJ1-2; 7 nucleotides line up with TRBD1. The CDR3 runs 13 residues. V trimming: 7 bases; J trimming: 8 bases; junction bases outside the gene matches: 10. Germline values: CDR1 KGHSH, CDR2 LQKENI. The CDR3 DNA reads TGTGCCAGCTTCCGGGACAGTCTGGGAGGCTACACCTTC. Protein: CASFRDSLGGYTF.

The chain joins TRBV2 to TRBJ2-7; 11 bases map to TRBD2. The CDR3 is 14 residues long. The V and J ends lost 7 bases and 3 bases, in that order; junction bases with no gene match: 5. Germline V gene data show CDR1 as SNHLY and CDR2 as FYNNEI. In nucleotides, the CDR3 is TGTGCCAGCATCCTAGCGGGGGGAAACTACGAGCAGTACTTC. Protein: CASILAGGNYEQYF.

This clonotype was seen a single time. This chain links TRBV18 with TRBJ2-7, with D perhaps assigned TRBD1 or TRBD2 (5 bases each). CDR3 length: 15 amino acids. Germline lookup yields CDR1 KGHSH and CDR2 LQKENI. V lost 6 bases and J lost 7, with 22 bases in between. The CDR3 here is CASSTGGDLGVEQYF. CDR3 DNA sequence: TGTGCCAGCTCGACCGGTGGGGACCTCGGGGTAGAGCAGTACTTC.

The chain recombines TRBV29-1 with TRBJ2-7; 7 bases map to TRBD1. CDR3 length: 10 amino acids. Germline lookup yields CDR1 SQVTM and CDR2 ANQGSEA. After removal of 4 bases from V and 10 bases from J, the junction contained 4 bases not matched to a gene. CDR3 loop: CSVVTGDQYF. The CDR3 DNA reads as TGCAGCGTTGTAACAGGGGACCAGTACTTC.

As DNA, the CDR3 is TGTGCCAGCAGCCAAGCGGGAGGGCTTGGGGAGCAGTACTTC. Translating gives CASSQAGGLGEQYF. This chain links TRBV3-1 with TRBJ2-7, with 8 bases aligning to TRBD2. CDR1 is LGHDT and CDR2 is YNNKEL in the germline V gene (reference sequence). V lost 1 base, J lost 7 bases, and 6 bases stayed unmatched. This CDR3 spans 14 amino acids.

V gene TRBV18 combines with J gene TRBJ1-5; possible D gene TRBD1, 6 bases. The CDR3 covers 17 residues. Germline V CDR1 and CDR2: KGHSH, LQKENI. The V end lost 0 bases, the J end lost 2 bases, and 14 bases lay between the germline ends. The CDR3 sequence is CASSPPQTGHGNQPQHF. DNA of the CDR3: TGTGCCAGCTCACCACCTCAAACAGGGCATGGCAATCAGCCCCAGCATTTT.

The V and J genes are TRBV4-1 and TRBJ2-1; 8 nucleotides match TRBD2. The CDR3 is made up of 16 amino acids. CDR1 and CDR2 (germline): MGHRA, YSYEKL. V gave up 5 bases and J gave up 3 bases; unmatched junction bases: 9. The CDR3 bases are TGCGCCAGCAGCACAAGTGACAGCGGGAGCTACAATGAGCAGTTCTTC. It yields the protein CASSTSDSGSYNEQFF.

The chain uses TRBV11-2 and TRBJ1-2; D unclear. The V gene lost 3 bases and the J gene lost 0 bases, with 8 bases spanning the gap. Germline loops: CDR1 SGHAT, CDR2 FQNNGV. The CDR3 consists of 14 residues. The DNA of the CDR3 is TGTGCCAGCAGCTTGAATCCAGCTAACTATGGCTACACCTTC. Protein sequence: CASSLNPANYGYTF. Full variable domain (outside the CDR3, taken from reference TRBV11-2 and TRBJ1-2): EAGVAQSPRYKIIEKRQSVAFWCNPISGHATLYWYQQILGQGPKLLIQFQNNGVVDDSQLPKDRFSAERLKGVDSTLKIQPAKLEDSAVYLCASSLNPANYGYTFGSGTRLTVV.

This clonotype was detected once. The CDR3 reads CASSVDLVSAQYF. DNA of the CDR3: TGTGCCAGCAGCGTGGACTTAGTCTCAGCGCAGTATTTT. The chain uses TRBV9 and TRBJ2-3, with D perhaps TRBD2 (5 bases). Germline V gene data show CDR1 as SGDLS and CDR2 as YYNGEE. The CDR3 runs 13 residues. Deletions cut 2 bases from V and 10 bases from J, with 14 bases between.

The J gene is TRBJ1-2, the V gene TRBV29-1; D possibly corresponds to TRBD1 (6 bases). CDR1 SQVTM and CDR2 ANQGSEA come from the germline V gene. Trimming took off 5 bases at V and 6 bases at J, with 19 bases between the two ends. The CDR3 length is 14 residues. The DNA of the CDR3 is TGCAGCGTTCGAAAACAGGGTAGCCACGATGGCTACACCTTC. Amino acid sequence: CSVRKQGSHDGYTF.

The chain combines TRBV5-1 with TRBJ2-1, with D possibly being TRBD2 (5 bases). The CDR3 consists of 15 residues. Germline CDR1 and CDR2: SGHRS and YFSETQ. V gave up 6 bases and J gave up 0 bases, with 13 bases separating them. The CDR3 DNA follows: TGCGCCAGCATGGTCGAGGGTAGCTCCTACAATGAGCAGTTCTTC. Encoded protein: CASMVEGSSYNEQFF.

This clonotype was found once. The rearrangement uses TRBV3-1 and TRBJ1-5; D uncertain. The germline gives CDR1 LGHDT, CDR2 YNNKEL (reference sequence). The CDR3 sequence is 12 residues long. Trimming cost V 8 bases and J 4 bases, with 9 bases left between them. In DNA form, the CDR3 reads TGTGCCAGCGGTGTGCGTAATCAGCCCCAGCATTTT. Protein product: CASGVRNQPQHF.

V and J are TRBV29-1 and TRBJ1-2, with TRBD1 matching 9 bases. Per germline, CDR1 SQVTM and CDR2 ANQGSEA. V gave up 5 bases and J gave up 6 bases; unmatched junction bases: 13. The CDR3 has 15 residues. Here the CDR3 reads CSVTQPEQGANGYTF. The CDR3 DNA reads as TGCAGCGTTACACAACCCGAACAGGGGGCGAATGGCTACACCTTC.

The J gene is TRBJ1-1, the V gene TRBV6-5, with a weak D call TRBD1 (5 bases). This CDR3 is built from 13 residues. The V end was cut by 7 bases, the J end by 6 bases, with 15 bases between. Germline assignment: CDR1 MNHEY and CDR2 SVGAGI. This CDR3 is CASNGPRGAEAFF. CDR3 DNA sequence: TGTGCCAGCAACGGGCCCCGAGGGGCTGAAGCTTTCTTT.

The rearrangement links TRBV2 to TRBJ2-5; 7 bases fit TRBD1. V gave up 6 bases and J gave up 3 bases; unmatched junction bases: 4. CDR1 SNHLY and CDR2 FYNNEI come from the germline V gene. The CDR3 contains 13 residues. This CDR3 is CASRDQGEETQYF. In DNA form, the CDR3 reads TGTGCCAGCAGAGATCAGGGGGAAGAGACCCAGTACTTC.

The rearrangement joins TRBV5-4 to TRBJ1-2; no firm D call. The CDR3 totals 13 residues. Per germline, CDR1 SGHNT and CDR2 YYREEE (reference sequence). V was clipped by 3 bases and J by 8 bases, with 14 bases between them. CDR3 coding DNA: TGTGCCAGCAGCTCAAAAACCGGTCGGGGCTACACCTTC. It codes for CASSSKTGRGYTF.

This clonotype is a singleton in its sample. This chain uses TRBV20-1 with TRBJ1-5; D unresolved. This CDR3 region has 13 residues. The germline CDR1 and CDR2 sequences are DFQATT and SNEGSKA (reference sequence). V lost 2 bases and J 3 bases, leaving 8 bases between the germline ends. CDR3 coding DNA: TGCAGTGCTAGATATGGGGACAATCAGCCCCAGCATTTT. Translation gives CSARYGDNQPQHF.

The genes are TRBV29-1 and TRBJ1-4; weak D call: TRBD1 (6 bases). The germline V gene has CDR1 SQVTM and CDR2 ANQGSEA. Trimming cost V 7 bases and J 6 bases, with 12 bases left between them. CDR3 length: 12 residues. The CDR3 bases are TGCAGCGGGGGGACACCTTATGAAAAACTGTTTTTT. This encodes CSGGTPYEKLFF. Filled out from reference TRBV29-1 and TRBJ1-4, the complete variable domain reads SAVISQKPSRDICQRGTSLTIQCQVDSQVTMMFWYRQQPGQSLTLIATANQGSEATYESGFVIDKFPISRPNLTFSTLTVSNMSPEDSSIYLCSGGTPYEKLFFGSGTQLSVL.

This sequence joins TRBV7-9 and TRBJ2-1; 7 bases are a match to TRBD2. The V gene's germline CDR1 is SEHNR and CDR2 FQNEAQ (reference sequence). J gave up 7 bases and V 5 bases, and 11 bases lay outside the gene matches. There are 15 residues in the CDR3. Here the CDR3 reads CASSILSSGENEQFF. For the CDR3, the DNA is TGTGCCAGCAGCATCCTTTCCAGCGGGGAGAATGAGCAGTTCTTC.

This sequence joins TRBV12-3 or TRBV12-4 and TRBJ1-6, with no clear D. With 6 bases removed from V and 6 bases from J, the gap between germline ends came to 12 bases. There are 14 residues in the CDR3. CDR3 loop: CASRAQFGNSPLHF. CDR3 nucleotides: TGTGCCAGCAGGGCACAGTTTGGTAATTCACCCCTCCACTTT.

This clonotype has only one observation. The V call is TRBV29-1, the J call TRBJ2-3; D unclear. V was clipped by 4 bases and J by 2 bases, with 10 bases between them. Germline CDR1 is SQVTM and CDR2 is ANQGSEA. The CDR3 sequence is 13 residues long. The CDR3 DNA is TGCAGCGTTGCCCCGGAGTTCACAGATACGCAGTATTTT. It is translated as CSVAPEFTDTQYF.

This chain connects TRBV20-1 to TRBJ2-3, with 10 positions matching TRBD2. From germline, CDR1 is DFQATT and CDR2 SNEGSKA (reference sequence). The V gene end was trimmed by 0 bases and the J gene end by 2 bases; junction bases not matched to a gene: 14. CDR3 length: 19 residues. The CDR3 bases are TGCAGTGCTAGAGATATCCCGACTAGCGGGCCTATACCCACAGATACGCAGTATTTT. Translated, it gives CSARDIPTSGPIPTDTQYF.

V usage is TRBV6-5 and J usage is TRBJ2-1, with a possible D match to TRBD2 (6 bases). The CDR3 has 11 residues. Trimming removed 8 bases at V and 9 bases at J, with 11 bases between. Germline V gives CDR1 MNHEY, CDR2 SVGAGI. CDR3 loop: CASSLGSEQFF. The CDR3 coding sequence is TGTGCCAGCTCGCTCGGGAGTGAGCAGTTCTTC.

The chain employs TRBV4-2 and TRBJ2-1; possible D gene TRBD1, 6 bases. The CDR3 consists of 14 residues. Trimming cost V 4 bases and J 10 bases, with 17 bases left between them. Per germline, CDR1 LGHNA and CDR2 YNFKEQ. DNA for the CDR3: TGTGCCAGCAGCCCCAGGGGCTCCATCAAAGAGCAGTTCTTC. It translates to CASSPRGSIKEQFF.

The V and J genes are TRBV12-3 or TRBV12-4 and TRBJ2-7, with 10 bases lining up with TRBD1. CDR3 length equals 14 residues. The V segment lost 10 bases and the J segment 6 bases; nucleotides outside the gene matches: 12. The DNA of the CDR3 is TGTGCCACCTCCCTCGGGACAGGGGATAGCGAGCAGTACTTC. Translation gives CATSLGTGDSEQYF.

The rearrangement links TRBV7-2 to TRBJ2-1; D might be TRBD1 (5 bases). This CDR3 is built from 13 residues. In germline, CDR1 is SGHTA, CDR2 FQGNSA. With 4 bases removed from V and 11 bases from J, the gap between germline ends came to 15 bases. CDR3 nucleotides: TGTGCCAGCAGCTCGATTGGGGCCATGCAGCAGTTCTTC. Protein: CASSSIGAMQQFF.

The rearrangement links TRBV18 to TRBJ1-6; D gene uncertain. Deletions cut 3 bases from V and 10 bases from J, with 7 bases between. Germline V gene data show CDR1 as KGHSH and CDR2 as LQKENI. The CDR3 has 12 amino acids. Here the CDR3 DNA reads TGTGCCAGCTCACCGGGTGAGTCACCCCTCCACTTT. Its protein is CASSPGESPLHF.

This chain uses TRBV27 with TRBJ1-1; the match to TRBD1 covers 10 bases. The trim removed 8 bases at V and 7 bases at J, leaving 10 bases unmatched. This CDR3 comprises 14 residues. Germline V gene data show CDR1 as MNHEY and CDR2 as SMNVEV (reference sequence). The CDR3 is CASHVRQGAIEAFF. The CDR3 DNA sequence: TGTGCCAGCCACGTTCGACAGGGGGCCATTGAAGCTTTCTTT.

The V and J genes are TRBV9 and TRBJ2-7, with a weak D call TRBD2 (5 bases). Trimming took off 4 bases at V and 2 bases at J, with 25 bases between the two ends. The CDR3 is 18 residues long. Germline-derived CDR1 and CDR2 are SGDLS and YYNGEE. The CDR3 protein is CASSLGGSPSPDPYEQYF. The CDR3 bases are TGTGCCAGCAGCTTAGGCGGGTCTCCGAGTCCCGATCCCTACGAGCAGTACTTC.

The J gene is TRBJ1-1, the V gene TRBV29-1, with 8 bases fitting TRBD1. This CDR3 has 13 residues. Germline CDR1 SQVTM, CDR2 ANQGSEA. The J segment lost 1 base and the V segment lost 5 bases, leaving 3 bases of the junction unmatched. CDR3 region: CSVNRGANTEAFF. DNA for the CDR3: TGCAGCGTTAACAGGGGGGCGAACACTGAAGCTTTCTTT. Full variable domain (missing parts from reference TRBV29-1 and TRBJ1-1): SAVISQKPSRDICQRGTSLTIQCQVDSQVTMMFWYRQQPGQSLTLIATANQGSEATYESGFVIDKFPISRPNLTFSTLTVSNMSPEDSSIYLCSVNRGANTEAFFGQGTRLTVV.

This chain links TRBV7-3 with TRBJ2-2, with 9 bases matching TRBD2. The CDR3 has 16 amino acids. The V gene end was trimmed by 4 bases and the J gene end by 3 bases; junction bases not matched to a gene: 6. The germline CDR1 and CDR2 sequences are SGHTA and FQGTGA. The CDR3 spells CASSSGTSRHTGELFF. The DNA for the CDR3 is TGTGCCAGCAGCTCCGGGACTAGCCGGCACACCGGGGAGCTGTTTTTT.